The source of this T cell receptor beta chain is a study of T cells expressing NK-cell markers. Looking at the study overall: Source material for TCR beta repertoires consisted of sorted CD3+CD56+NKG2C+, CD3+CD56+NKG2C- and CD3+CD56-NKG2C+ T cells. Most of the eight sequenced donors were HCMV-seropositive; one was seronegative.

Study results and caveats: Similarly, these clonotypes led the CD3+CD56-NKG2C+ fraction as well in several donors.

The cDNA for TCR beta came from 5'RACE template switching with UMIs. TCRdb re-called the 5' RACE reads and shows each CDR3 protein once, DNA omitted. The repertoire table contains around 180,000 distinct CDR3 sequences. Comments on this clonotype: What it binds is unknown.

The sequencing input was blood T cells: a sorted CD56 or NKG2C T cell subset, CD4+ or CD8+ T cells, or bulk PBMC T cells (not recorded which). This clonotype was sampled from a man aged 18 to 69 in good health.

CDR3 sequence reads: CASSEGIAGVQETQYF. V usage is TRBV2 and J usage is TRBJ2-5; TCRdb gives TRBD2 as the D gene, but with no DNA this cannot be confirmed. Germline lookup yields CDR1 SNHLY and CDR2 FYNNEI. The length of the CDR3 is 16 residues.